A selection of T cell receptor beta chains follows, all from one sample in a study of identical twins. TCRdb redid the calling of the 5' RACE reads with MiXCR, one entry per CDR3 protein. This repertoire shows around 960,000 distinct CDR3 sequences, more than 9% found once; its top ten account for around 1.5%. The data were also submitted as part of a second study, on yellow fever vaccine responses in identical twins.

Sequenced material: PBMCs. The receptors originated from a woman aged 18-29 years in good health. Both conserved end residues are part of each CDR3. The order of the fields is V gene, D gene, J gene, clone size, CDR3 protein, CDR3 DNA. The D gene is left open where the match is weak. Rows may omit the clone size; those that give it use once, few, many or a size class.

TRBV20-1	TRBD1	TRBJ2-3	few	CSAAPGQGGTDTQYF	TGCAGTGCCGCGCCGGGACAGGGCGGCACAGATACGCAGTATTTT
TRBV20-1	TRBD2	TRBJ2-7	.	CSAPSGSSYEQYF	TGCAGTGCACCTAGCGGGAGCTCCTACGAGCAGTACTTC
TRBV7-6	TRBD2	TRBJ2-2	few	CASSVPLLSGSGTGELFF	TGTGCCAGCAGCGTCCCGCTCCTTAGCGGGAGTGGGACCGGGGAGCTGTTTTTT
TRBV7-2	.	TRBJ1-4	few	CASSPVGAGNEKLFF	TGTGCCAGCAGCCCTGTCGGGGCCGGGAACGAAAAACTGTTTTTT
TRBV5-8	TRBD2	TRBJ2-1	.	CASSQRTSRYDEQFF	TGTGCCAGCAGCCAGAGGACTAGTAGGTATGATGAGCAGTTCTTC
TRBV10-3	.	TRBJ2-5	few	CAISEGAVQETQYF	TGTGCCATCAGTGAAGGGGCGGTCCAAGAGACCCAGTACTTC
TRBV6-1	.	TRBJ1-1	.	CASSEMESAEAFF	TGTGCCAGCAGTGAAATGGAGTCCGCTGAAGCTTTCTTT
TRBV6-1	.	TRBJ1-3	.	CASPVVGVTGNTIYF	TGTGCCAGCCCGGTAGTAGGGGTTACTGGAAACACCATATATTTT
TRBV20-1	.	TRBJ2-3	.	CSASYSRVESTDTQYF	TGCAGTGCTAGTTATAGTAGGGTCGAGAGCACAGATACGCAGTATTTT
TRBV29-1	TRBD2	TRBJ2-3	few	CSAERGTTDTQYF	TGCAGCGCCGAGCGGGGGACCACAGATACGCAGTATTTT
TRBV28	TRBD1	TRBJ1-1	.	CASREGQGWNTEAFF	TGTGCCAGCAGGGAAGGACAGGGGTGGAACACTGAAGCTTTCTTT
TRBV29-1	TRBD2	TRBJ2-1	.	CSVHGTSEVYNEQFF	TGCAGCGTACATGGGACTAGCGAGGTCTACAATGAGCAGTTCTTC
TRBV19	TRBD1	TRBJ1-2	.	CATSTGAGYGYTF	TGTGCCACTTCAACAGGGGCAGGCTATGGCTACACCTTC
TRBV25-1	.	TRBJ1-1	.	CATLEDLNTEAFF	TGTGCCACCCTAGAGGATTTGAACACTGAAGCTTTCTTT
TRBV5-4	TRBD2	TRBJ2-5	once	CVSSLSSGRVGETQYF	TGTGTCAGCAGCTTGTCCAGCGGGAGAGTAGGGGAGACCCAGTACTTC
TRBV20-1	.	TRBJ2-1	many	CSARGDPAGEQFF	TGCAGTGCTAGAGGTGATCCGGCGGGAGAGCAGTTCTTC
TRBV5-1	.	TRBJ2-7	.	CASSLQLEKINYEQYF	TGCGCCAGCAGCTTGCAACTAGAGAAGATAAATTACGAGCAGTACTTC
TRBV18	.	TRBJ1-4	few	CASSPPLRGPGGEKLFF	TGTGCCAGCTCACCACCGCTCAGGGGCCCGGGCGGCGAAAAACTGTTTTTT
TRBV15	.	TRBJ1-4	.	CATKDNEKLFF	TGTGCCACCAAAGACAATGAAAAACTGTTTTTT
TRBV4-1	.	TRBJ2-5	.	CASSQENRVRETQYF	TGCGCCAGCAGCCAAGAAAATAGGGTCAGAGAGACCCAGTACTTC
TRBV15	TRBD1	TRBJ1-5	few	CATSRDTGVFQPQHF	TGTGCCACCAGCAGAGACACAGGGGTCTTTCAGCCCCAGCATTTT
TRBV2	TRBD1	TRBJ2-3	many	CASTPGQRTDTQYF	TGTGCCAGCACCCCGGGACAGCGCACAGATACGCAGTATTTT
TRBV20-1	.	TRBJ2-1	few	CSAREDSTSPNEQFF	TGCAGTGCTAGAGAGGACTCAACCAGCCCCAATGAGCAGTTCTTC
TRBV29-1	.	TRBJ2-5	.	CSPMWGETQYF	TGCAGCCCCATGTGGGGAGAGACCCAGTACTTC
TRBV20-1	.	TRBJ2-7	few	CSAKTGENSYEQYF	TGCAGTGCTAAAACCGGGGAGAACTCCTACGAGCAGTACTTC
TRBV20-1	TRBD1	TRBJ2-4	.	CSADPGQGALWKNIQYF	TGCAGTGCTGATCCGGGACAGGGGGCTTTGTGGAAAAACATTCAGTACTTC
TRBV12-3/TRBV12-4	TRBD1	TRBJ1-2	.	CASSSLGQGRDTF	TGTGCCAGCAGTTCTCTCGGACAGGGGCGGGACACCTTC
TRBV15	.	TRBJ2-1	few	CATSRDTIDEQFF	TGTGCCACCAGCAGAGATACAATCGATGAGCAGTTCTTC
TRBV20-1	.	TRBJ2-3	.	CSASLSLTDSTDTQYF	TGCAGTGCTAGCCTGTCTTTGACGGATAGCACAGATACGCAGTATTTT
TRBV7-9	.	TRBJ1-1	.	CASSFGKQPEAFF	TGTGCCAGCAGCTTCGGGAAACAACCTGAAGCTTTCTTT
TRBV7-9	.	TRBJ1-5	.	CTSSLDGTQQPQHF	TGTACCAGCAGCTTAGACGGGACACAACAGCCCCAGCATTTT
TRBV6-5	.	TRBJ2-1	few	CASTDDGNEQFF	TGTGCCAGCACCGACGACGGGAATGAGCAGTTCTTC
TRBV3-1	TRBD2	TRBJ2-5	.	CASSPGTSGNGETQYF	TGTGCCAGCAGCCCAGGGACTAGCGGGAATGGGGAGACCCAGTACTTC
TRBV28	.	TRBJ1-5	.	CASSLLAKGGNQPQHF	TGTGCCAGCAGTTTACTTGCCAAGGGCGGCAATCAGCCCCAGCATTTT
TRBV18	TRBD2	TRBJ2-2	.	CASSLAGGLGELFF	TGTGCCAGCTCACTGGCGGGAGGACTCGGGGAGCTGTTTTTT
TRBV2	.	TRBJ2-3	.	CASSTEPTDTQYF	TGTGCCAGCAGTACCGAACCCACAGATACGCAGTATTTT
TRBV25-1	TRBD1	TRBJ1-6	.	CASSTGTASPPLHF	TGTGCCAGCAGTACCGGGACAGCTTCCCCACCCCTCCACTTT
TRBV6-1	.	TRBJ1-2	.	CASSKGQAYGYTF	TGTGCCAGCAGTAAGGGACAAGCCTATGGCTACACCTTC
TRBV12-3/TRBV12-4	.	TRBJ1-2	many	CASVAGTNIGYTF	TGTGCCAGCGTAGCCGGGACAAATATAGGCTACACCTTC
TRBV28	.	TRBJ2-7	many	CASRPGKKRWNEQYF	TGTGCCAGCAGACCTGGCAAGAAGAGGTGGAACGAGCAGTACTTC
TRBV20-1	TRBD2	TRBJ2-5	many	CSARDLGLAGGSTETQYF	TGCAGTGCTAGAGATCTAGGACTAGCGGGAGGTAGTACGGAGACCCAGTACTTC
TRBV29-1	.	TRBJ1-2	.	CSVVPGVGNYGYTF	TGCAGCGTTGTACCAGGGGTGGGTAACTATGGCTACACCTTC
TRBV9	.	TRBJ2-1	.	CASSVSPASSYNEQFF	TGTGCCAGCAGCGTATCCCCGGCAAGCTCCTACAATGAGCAGTTCTTC
TRBV5-1	TRBD2	TRBJ2-1	few	CASSRQTSGMLNEQFF	TGCGCCAGCAGCCGACAGACTAGCGGGATGTTAAATGAGCAGTTCTTC